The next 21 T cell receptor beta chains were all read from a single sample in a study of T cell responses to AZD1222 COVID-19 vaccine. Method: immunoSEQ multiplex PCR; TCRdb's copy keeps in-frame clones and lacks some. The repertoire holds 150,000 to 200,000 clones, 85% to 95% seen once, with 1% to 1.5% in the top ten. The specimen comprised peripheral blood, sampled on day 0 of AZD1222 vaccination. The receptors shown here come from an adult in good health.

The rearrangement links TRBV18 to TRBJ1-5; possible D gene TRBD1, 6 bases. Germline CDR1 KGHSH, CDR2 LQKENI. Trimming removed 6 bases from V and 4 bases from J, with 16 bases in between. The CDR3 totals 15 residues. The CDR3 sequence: CASSPAGGENQPQHF. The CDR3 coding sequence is TGTGCCAGCTCCCCCGCGGGGGGCGAGAATCAGCCCCAGCATTTT.

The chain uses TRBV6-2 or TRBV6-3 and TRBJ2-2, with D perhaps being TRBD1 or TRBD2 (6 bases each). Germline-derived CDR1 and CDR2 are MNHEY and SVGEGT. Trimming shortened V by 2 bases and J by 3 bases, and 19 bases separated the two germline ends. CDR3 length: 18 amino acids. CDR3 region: CASSYSSEGGWYTGELFF. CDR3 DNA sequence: TGTGCCAGCAGTTACAGTTCAGAAGGGGGGTGGTACACCGGGGAGCTGTTTTTT.

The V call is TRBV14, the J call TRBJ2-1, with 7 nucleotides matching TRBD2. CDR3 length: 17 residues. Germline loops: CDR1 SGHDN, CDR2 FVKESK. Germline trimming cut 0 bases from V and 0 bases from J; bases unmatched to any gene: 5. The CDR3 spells CASSQEGGESSYNEQFF. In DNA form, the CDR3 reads TGTGCCAGCAGCCAAGAGGGGGGGGAAAGCTCCTACAATGAGCAGTTCTTC.

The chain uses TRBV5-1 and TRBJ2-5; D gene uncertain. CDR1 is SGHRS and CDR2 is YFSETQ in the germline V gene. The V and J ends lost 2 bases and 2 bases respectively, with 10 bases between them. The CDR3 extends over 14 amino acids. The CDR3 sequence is CASSLEGIQETQYF. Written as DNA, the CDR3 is TGCGCCAGCAGCTTAGAAGGGATTCAAGAGACCCAGTACTTC.

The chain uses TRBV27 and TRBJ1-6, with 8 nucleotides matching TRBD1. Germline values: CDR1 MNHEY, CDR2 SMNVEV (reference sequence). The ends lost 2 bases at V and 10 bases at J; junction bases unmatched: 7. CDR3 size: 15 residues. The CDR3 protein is CASSLPGQGRSPLHF. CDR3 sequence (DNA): TGTGCCAGCAGTTTACCTGGACAGGGAAGGTCACCCCTCCACTTT.

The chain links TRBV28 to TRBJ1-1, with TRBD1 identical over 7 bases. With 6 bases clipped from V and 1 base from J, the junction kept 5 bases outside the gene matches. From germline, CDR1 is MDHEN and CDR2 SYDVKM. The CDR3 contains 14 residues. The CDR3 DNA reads TGTGCCAGCAGATTGGACAGGTCGAACACTGAAGCTTTCTTT. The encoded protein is CASRLDRSNTEAFF.

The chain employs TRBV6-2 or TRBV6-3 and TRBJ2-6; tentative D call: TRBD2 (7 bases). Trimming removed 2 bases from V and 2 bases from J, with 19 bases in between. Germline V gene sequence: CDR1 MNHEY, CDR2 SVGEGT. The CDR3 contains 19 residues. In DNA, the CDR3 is TGTGCCAGCAGTTACGACGGGGGGCAAGCTATCCCTGGGGCCAACGTCCTGACTTTC. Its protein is CASSYDGGQAIPGANVLTF.

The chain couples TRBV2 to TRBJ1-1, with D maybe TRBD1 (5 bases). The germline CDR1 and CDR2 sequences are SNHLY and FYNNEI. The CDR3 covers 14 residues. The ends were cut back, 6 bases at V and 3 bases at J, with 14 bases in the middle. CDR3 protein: CASRTAGEDTEAFF. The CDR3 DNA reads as TGTGCCAGCAGAACAGCGGGGGAGGACACTGAAGCTTTCTTT.

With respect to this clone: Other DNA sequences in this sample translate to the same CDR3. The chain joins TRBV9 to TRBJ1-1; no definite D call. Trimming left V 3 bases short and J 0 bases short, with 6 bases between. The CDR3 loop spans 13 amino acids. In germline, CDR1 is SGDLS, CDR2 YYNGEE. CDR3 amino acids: CASSAHMNTEAFF. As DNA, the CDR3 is TGTGCCAGCAGCGCCCACATGAACACTGAAGCTTTCTTT.

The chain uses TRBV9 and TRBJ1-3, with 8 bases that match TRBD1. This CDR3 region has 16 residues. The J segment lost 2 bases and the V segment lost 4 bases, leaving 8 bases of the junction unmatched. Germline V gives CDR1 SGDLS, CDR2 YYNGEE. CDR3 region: CASSTRQGRTGNTIYF. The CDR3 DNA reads TGTGCCAGCAGCACCCGACAGGGGCGCACTGGAAACACCATATATTTT.

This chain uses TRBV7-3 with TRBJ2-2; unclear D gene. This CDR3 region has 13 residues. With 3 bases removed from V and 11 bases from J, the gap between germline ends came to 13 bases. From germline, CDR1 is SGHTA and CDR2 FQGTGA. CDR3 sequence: CASSFSASRELFF. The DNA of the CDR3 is TGTGCCAGCAGCTTCTCGGCCTCTAGAGAGCTGTTTTTT. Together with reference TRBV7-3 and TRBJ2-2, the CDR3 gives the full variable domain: GAGVSQTPSNKVTEKGKYVELRCDPISGHTALYWYRQSLGQGPEFLIYFQGTGAADDSGLPNDRFFAVRPEGSVSTLKIQRTERGDSAVYLCASSFSASRELFFGEGSRLTVL.

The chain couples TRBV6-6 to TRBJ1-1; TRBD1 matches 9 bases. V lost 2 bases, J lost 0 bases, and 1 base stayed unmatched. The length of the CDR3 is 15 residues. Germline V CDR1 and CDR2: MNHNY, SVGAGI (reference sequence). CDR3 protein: CASSYRDRVNTEAFF. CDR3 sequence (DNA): TGTGCCAGCAGTTACCGGGACAGGGTGAACACTGAAGCTTTCTTT.

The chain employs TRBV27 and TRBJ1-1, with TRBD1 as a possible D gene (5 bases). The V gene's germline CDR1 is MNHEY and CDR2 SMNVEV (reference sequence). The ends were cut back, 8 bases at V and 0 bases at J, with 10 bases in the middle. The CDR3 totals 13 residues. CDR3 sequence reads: CASGRGLNTEAFF. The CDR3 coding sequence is TGTGCCAGCGGGAGGGGCCTGAACACTGAAGCTTTCTTT.

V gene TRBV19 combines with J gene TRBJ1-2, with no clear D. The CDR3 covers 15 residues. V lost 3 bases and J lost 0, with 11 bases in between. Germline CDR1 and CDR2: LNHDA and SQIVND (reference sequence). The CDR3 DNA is TGTGCCAGTAGTATTCTAGCCGGTTCTAACTATGGCTACACCTTC. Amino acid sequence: CASSILAGSNYGYTF.

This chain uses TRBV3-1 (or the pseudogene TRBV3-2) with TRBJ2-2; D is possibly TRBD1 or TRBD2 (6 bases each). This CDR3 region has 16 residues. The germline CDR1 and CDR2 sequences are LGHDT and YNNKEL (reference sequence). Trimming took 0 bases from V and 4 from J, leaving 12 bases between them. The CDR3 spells CASSQDPGAATGELFF. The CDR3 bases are TGTGCCAGCAGCCAAGACCCGGGGGCGGCCACCGGGGAGCTGTTTTTT.

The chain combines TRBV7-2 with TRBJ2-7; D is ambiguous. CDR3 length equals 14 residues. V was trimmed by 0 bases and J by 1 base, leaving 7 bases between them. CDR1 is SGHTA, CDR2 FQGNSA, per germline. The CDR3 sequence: CASSLAIRSYEQYF. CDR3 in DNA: TGTGCCAGCAGCTTAGCTATACGGTCCTACGAGCAGTACTTC.

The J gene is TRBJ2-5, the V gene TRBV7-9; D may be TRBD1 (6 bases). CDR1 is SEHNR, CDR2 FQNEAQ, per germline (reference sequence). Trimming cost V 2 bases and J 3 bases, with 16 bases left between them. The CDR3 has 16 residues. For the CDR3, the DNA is TGTGCCAGCAGCTTACCAGACAGGACAGCCAAAGAGACCCAGTACTTC. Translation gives CASSLPDRTAKETQYF.

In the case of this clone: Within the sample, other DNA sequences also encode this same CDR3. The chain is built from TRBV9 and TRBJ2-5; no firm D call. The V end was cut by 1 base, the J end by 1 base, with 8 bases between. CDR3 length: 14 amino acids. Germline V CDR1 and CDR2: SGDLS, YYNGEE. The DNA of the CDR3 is TGTGCCAGCAGCGTAAGTAGTGGCCAAGAGACCCAGTACTTC. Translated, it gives CASSVSSGQETQYF.

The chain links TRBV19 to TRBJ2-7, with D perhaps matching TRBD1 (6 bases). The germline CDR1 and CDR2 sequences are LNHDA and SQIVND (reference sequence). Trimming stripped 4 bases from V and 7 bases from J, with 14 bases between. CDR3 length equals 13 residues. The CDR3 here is CASSSTGTGEQYF. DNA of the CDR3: TGTGCCAGTAGTAGTACAGGTACAGGGGAGCAGTACTTC.

The CDR3 reads CASSGGQGSSYEQYF. Here the CDR3 DNA reads TGTGCCAGCAGCGGCGGACAGGGGAGCTCCTACGAGCAGTACTTC. V gene TRBV7-2 combines with J gene TRBJ2-7; 9 bases line up with TRBD1. The germline CDR1 and CDR2 sequences are SGHTA and FQGNSA. The CDR3 loop spans 15 amino acids. Germline trimming cut 5 bases from V and 0 bases from J; bases unmatched to any gene: 5.

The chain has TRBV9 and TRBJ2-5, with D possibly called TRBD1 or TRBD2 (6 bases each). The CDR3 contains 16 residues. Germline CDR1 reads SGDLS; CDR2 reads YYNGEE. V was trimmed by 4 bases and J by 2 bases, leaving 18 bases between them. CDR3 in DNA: TGTGCCAGCAGCTCCTGGAGGGGGACGGCTCAAGAGACCCAGTACTTC. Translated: CASSSWRGTAQETQYF.